The entry that follows covers one T cell receptor (beta chain) sequence. Its antigen is currently unknown. CDR1 KGHSH and CDR2 LQKENI come from the germline V gene. Trimming removed 4 bases from V and 0 bases from J; junction bases left unmatched: 8. The CDR3 contains 17 residues. The sample comes from a study of graft-versus-host responses after intestinal transplantation. Turning to the study itself: Recipients had transplants, and these were multivisceral, liver-intestinal, or isolated intestinal. Induction with anti-thymocyte globulin, then tacrolimus and steroids for roughly 3 years, was given to all recipients.

Repertoires were generated with immunoSEQ multiplex PCR, while TCRdb's copy carries only in-frame clones and drops some. This sample has some 120,000 clones, with roughly nine tenths found just once. The chain uses TRBV18 and TRBJ2-3; TRBD2 matches at 9 bases. Specimen: unstimulated CD4+ T cells sorted from spleen or lymph node cells, collected before intestinal transplant. This TCR came from a human donor who received an intestinal transplant. The CDR3 DNA follows: TGTGCCAGCTCACGGCTAGCGGGGAGCGCTAGCACAGATACGCAGTATTTT. This gives the protein CASSRLAGSASTDTQYF.